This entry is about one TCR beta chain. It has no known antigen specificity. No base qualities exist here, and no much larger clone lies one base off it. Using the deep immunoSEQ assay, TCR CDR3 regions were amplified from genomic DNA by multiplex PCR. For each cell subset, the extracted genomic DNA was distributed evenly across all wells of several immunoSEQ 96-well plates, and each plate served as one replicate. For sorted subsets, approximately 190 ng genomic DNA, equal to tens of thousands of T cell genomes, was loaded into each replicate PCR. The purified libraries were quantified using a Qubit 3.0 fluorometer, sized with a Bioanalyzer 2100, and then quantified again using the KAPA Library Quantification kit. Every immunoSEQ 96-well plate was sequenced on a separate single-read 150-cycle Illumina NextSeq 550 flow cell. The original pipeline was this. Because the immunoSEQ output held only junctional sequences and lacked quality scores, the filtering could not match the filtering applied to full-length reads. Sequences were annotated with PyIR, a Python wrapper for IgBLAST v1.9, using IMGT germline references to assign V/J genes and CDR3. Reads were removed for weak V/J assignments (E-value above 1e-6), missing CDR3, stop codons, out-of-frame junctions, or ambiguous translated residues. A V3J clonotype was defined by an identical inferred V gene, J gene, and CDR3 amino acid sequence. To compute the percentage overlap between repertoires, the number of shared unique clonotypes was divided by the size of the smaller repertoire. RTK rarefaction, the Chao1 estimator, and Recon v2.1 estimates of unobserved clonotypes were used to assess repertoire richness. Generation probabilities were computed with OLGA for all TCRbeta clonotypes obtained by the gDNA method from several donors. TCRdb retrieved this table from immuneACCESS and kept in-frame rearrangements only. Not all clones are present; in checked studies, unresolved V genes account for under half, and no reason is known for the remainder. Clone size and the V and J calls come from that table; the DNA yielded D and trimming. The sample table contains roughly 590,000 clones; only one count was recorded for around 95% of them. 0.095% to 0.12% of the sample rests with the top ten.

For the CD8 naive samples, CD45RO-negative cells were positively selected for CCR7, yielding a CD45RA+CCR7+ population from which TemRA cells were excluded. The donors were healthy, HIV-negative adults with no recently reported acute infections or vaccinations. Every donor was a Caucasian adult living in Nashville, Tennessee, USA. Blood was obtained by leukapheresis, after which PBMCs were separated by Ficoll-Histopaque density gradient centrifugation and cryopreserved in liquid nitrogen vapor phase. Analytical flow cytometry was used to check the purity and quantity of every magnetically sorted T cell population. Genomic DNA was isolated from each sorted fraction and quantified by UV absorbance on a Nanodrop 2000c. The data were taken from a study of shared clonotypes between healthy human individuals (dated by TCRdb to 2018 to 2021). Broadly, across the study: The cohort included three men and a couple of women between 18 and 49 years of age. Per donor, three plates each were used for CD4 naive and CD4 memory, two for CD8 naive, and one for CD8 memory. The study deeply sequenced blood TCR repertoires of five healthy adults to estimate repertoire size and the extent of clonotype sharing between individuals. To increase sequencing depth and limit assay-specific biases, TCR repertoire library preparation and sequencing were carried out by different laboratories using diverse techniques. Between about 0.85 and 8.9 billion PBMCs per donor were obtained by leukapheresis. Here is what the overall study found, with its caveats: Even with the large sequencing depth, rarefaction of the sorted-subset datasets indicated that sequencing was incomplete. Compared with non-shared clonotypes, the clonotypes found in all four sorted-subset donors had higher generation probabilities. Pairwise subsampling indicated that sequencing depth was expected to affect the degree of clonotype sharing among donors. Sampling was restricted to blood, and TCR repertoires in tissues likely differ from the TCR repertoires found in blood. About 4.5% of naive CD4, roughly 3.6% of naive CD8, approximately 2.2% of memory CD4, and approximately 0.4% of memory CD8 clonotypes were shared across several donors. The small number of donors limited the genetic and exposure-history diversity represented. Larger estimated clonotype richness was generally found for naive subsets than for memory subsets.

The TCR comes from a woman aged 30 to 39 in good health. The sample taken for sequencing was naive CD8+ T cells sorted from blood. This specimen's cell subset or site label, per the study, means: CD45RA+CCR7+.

The CDR3 here reads CASSLYSSLVGKNIQYF. The bases are TGTGCCAGCAGCTTGTATAGTTCTCTAGTAGGCAAAAACATTCAGTACTTC. The chain couples TRBV5-6 to TRBJ2-4; the D gene is unclear. V and J are truncated by 1 base and 3 bases respectively, leaving an intervening sequence of 17 bases. Reading the germline V gene gives CDR1 SGHDT and CDR2 YYEEEE. Its CDR3 holds 17 amino acids, cysteine through phenylalanine. CDR3 DNA only is kept here, 51 bases in frame from base 1. When the CDR3 is completed using the reference TRBV5-6 and TRBJ2-4 genes on either side, the full variable domain is DAGVTQSPTHLIKTRGQQVTLRCSPKSGHDTVSWYQQALGQGPQFIFQYYEEEERQRGNFPDRFSGHQFPNYSSELNVNALLLGDSALYLCASSLYSSLVGKNIQYFGAGTRLSVL.